This TCR beta chain was sequenced for a study of human CD8 memory T cell subsets. Scientists made TCR beta libraries using UMI-labeled 5' RACE. No DNA is given; TCRdb re-called the 5' RACE reads and lists each CDR3 protein once. This listing includes about 9,000 distinct CDR3 sequences. TPEX cells were early memory CD8+ T cells (CCR7+ PD-1+ TIGIT+) that had exhausted-like traits. This CDR3 has 15 amino acids. The V gene's germline CDR1 is MDHEN and CDR2 SYDVKM. Judged by frequency, this clonotype is medium-sized. This rearrangement joins TRBV28 to TRBJ2-1. The specimen sequenced was CD8+ T cells from PBMCs. This sequence originates from a human donor in good health. The CDR3 loop is CASSFSGSSPNEQFF.